This T cell receptor (beta chain) appears in the sequencing data of a study of control samples from healthy donors and cancer patients. Only in-frame clones appear in the TCRdb table, and some are missing; sequencing was by immunoSEQ multiplex PCR. The repertoire holds some 82,000 clones, more than 70% seen once, with roughly 20% in the top ten. The sequence was obtained from a man between 50 and 59 years old in good health. Sequenced: blood.

CDR3 residues: CASSLEADYGYTF. CDR3 bases: TGTGCCAGCAGCTTGGAAGCGGACTATGGCTACACCTTC. The chain combines TRBV5-4 with TRBJ1-2; the D is unclear. The CDR3 is made up of 13 amino acids. The V and J ends lost 0 bases and 3 bases respectively, with 6 bases between them. Per the germline V gene, CDR1 is SGHNT and CDR2 is YYREEE (reference sequence).